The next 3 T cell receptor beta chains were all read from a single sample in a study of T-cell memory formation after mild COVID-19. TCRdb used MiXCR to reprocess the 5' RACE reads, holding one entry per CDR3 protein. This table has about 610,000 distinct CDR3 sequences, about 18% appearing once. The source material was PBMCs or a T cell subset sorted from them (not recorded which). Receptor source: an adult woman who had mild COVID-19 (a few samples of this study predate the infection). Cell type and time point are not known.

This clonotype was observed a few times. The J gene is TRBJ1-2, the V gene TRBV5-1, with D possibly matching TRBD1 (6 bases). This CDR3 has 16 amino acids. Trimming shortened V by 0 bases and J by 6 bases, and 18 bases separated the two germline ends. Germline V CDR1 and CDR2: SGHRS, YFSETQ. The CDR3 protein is CASSLEGGRGGDGYTF. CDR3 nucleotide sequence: TGCGCCAGCAGCTTGGAAGGTGGCAGGGGAGGCGATGGCTACACCTTC.

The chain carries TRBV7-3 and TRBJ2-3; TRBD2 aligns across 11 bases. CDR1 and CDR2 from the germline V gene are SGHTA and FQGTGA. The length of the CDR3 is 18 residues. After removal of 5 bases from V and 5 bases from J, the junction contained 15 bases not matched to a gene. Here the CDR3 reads CASSRRGAGTSGLDTQYF. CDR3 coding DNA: TGTGCCAGCAGCCGAAGGGGGGCCGGGACTAGCGGCCTAGATACGCAGTATTTT.

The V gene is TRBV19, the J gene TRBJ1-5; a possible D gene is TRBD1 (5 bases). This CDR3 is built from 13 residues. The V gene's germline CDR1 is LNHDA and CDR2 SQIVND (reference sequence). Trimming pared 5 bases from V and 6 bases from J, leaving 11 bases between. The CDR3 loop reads CASSGDGLQPQHF. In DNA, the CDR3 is TGTGCCAGTAGTGGGGACGGACTTCAGCCCCAGCATTTT.